The clone carrying this T cell receptor beta chain was detected many times. Time point in this sample: sample taken at primary tumor resection. These data come from a study of spatial heterogeneity in lung cancer. CDR1 is SEHNR and CDR2 is FQNEAQ in the germline V gene (reference sequence). Trimming took off 3 bases at V and 2 bases at J, with 7 bases between the two ends. The CDR3 totals 14 residues. A unique molecular identifier was carried by every single TCR cDNA molecule. Each CDR3 protein is one row after TCRdb ran MiXCR on the 5' RACE reads. The sample records 30,000 to 40,000 distinct CDR3 sequences, 3% to 3.5% being singletons.

The chain recombines TRBV7-9 with TRBJ2-2; D possibly corresponds to TRBD2 (5 bases). Material: normal lung tissue next to the tumor, obtained at surgery. This receptor was obtained from a male donor with early-stage non-small cell lung cancer. The CDR3 here is CASSLSGNTGELFF. The CDR3 DNA reads as TGTGCCAGCAGCTTGAGCGGAAACACCGGGGAGCTGTTTTTT.